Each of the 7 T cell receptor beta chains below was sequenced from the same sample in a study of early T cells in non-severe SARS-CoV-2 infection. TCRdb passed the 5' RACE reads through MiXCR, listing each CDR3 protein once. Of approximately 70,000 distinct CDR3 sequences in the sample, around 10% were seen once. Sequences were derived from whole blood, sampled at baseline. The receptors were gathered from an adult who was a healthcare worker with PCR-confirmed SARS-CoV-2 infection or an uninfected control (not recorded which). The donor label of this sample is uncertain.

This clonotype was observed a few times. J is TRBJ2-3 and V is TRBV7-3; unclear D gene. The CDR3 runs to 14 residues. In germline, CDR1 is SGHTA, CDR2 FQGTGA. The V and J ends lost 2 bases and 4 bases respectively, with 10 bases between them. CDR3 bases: TGTGCCAGCAGCTTACGGTTCGCGTCAGATACGCAGTATTTT. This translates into CASSLRFASDTQYF. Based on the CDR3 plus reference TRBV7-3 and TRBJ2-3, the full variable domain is GAGVSQTPSNKVTEKGKYVELRCDPISGHTALYWYRQSLGQGPEFLIYFQGTGAADDSGLPNDRFFAVRPEGSVSTLKIQRTERGDSAVYLCASSLRFASDTQYFGPGTRLTVL.

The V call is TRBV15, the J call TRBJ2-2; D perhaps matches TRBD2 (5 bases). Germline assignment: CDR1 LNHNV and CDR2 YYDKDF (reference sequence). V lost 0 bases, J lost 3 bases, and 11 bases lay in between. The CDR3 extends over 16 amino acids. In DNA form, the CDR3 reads TGTGCCACCAGCAGAGAGGGCATCGGGGACACCGGGGAGCTGTTTTTT. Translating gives CATSREGIGDTGELFF.

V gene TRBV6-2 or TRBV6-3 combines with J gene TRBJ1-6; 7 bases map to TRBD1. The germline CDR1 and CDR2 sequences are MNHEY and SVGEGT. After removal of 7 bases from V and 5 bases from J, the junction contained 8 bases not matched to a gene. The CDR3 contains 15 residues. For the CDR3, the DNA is TGTGCCAGCAATCCAACCGGGACAGATAATTCACCCCTCCACTTT. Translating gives CASNPTGTDNSPLHF.

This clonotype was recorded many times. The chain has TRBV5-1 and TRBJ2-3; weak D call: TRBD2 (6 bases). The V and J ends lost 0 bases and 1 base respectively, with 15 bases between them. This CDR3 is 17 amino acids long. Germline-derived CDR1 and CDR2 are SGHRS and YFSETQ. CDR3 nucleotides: TGCGCCAGCAGCTTGGGTGCGGGACGCCCAGGCACAGATACGCAGTATTTT. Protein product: CASSLGAGRPGTDTQYF.

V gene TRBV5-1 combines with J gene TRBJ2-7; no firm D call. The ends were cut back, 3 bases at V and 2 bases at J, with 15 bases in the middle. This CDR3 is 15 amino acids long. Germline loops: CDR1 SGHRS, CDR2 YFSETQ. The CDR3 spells CASSYNAEETYEQYF. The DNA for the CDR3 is TGCGCCAGCAGCTATAACGCAGAAGAAACCTACGAGCAGTACTTC.

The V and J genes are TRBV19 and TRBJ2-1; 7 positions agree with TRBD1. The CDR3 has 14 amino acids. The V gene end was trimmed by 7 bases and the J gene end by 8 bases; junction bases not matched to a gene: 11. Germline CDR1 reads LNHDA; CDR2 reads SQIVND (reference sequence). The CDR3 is CASIPQGPPHEQFF. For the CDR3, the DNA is TGTGCCAGTATCCCACAGGGGCCTCCCCATGAGCAGTTCTTC. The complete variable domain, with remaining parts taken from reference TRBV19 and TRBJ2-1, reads DGGITQSPKYLFRKEGQNVTLSCEQNLNHDAMYWYRQDPGQGLRLIYYSQIVNDFQKGDIAEGYSVSREKKESFPLTVTSAQKNPTAFYLCASIPQGPPHEQFFGPGTRLTVL.

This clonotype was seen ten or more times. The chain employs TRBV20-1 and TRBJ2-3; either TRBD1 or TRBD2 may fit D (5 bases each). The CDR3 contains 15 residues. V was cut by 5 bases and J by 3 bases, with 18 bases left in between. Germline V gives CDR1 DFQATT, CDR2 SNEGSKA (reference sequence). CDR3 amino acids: CSAPLPGRTTDTQYF. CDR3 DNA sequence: TGCAGTGCTCCTTTACCGGGACGGACAACAGATACGCAGTATTTT.